This entry lists 31 T cell receptor beta chains sequenced from one sample in a study of T-cell reconstitution after alpha-beta-depleted transplantation in children. Unique molecular identifiers were incorporated when the TCRbeta library was constructed. TCRdb processed the PCR reads anew with MiXCR; each CDR3 protein has one entry. The sample lists approximately 270,000 distinct CDR3 sequences, about a tenth occurring once. Material: PBMCs from the stem cell graft donor, obtained from the stem cell graft. The origin of the receptors is a human donor who donated a stem cell graft to a child with SCID.

This clonotype was detected only a few times. V and J are TRBV7-9 and TRBJ1-1; 9 bases agree with TRBD1. V lost 11 bases, J lost 1 base, and 20 bases stayed unmatched. The CDR3 has 18 residues. CDR1 is SEHNR and CDR2 is FQNEAQ in the germline V gene (reference sequence). The CDR3 DNA reads TGTGCCCGCACCCGGGAGAACAGGGGGCGCCCGCAGAACACTGAAGCTTTCTTT. Translation gives CARTRENRGRPQNTEAFF.

This CDR3 is CASSLAGQGFISNQPQHF. CDR3 bases: TGTGCCAGCAGCTTAGCCGGACAGGGTTTCATTAGCAATCAGCCCCAGCATTTT. This chain links TRBV11-1 with TRBJ1-5, with 8 bases fitting TRBD1. V dropped 0 bases and J dropped 0; count of bases not matched to a gene: 7. Per the germline V gene, CDR1 is SGHAT and CDR2 is FQDESV (reference sequence). The CDR3 is 18 residues long.

The chain couples TRBV5-6 to TRBJ2-7; 10 nucleotides agree with TRBD1. This CDR3 region has 15 residues. Germline CDR1 reads SGHDT; CDR2 reads YYEEEE. Trimming cost V 4 bases and J 0 bases; bases outside gene matches: 4. This CDR3 reads CASSLRQGASYEQYF. The CDR3 nucleotides are TGTGCCAGCAGCCTACGACAGGGGGCCTCCTACGAGCAGTACTTC.

V usage is TRBV20-1 and J usage is TRBJ1-2; D might be TRBD1 (5 bases). The CDR3 is 13 residues long. Deletions cut 6 bases from V and 7 bases from J, with 18 bases between. Germline lookup yields CDR1 DFQATT and CDR2 SNEGSKA (reference sequence). The CDR3 is CSAPKQAFGGYTF. The CDR3 DNA is TGCAGTGCGCCGAAACAGGCGTTTGGTGGCTACACCTTC.

This clonotype was seen only a few times. The CDR3 nucleotides read TGTGCCAGCAGCCAAGACCCCGGCATCTTTATGAACACTGAAGCTTTCTTT. It yields the protein CASSQDPGIFMNTEAFF. The J gene is TRBJ1-1, the V gene TRBV3-1, with unresolved D. The ends were cut back, 0 bases at V and 0 bases at J, with 14 bases in the middle. Germline V CDR1 and CDR2: LGHDT, YNNKEL (reference sequence). The CDR3 is made up of 17 amino acids.

This clonotype was observed at least ten times. This sequence joins TRBV4-2 and TRBJ2-3; TRBD2 matches at 7 bases. CDR1 and CDR2 (germline): LGHNA, YNFKEQ. V lost 1 base and J lost 2; bases outside the gene matches: 3. CDR3 size: 15 residues. In DNA form, the CDR3 reads TGTGCCAGCAGCCAAGGTAGCGGGTCCACAGATACGCAGTATTTT. Protein sequence: CASSQGSGSTDTQYF.

In this sample, this clonotype turned up many times. The rearrangement links TRBV29-1 to TRBJ2-7; 8 bases map to TRBD1. Germline assignment: CDR1 SQVTM and CDR2 ANQGSEA. V was pared by 7 bases and J by 2 bases, with 4 bases of the junction left unmatched. The CDR3 contains 12 residues. The CDR3 coding sequence is TGCAGCGCCAGACAGGGGACCTACGAGCAGTACTTC. Translating it yields CSARQGTYEQYF.

This clonotype was seen repeatedly, ten times or more. The chain combines TRBV5-1 with TRBJ1-1, with a weak D call TRBD1 (6 bases). This CDR3 contains 16 residues. Between the trimmed V and J ends, which lost 0 bases and 4 bases, there was a span of 16 bases. Germline V gene data show CDR1 as SGHRS and CDR2 as YFSETQ. DNA for the CDR3: TGCGCCAGCAGCTTGGAAGTGGGACATATCAGCACTGAAGCTTTCTTT. Translation gives CASSLEVGHISTEAFF.

This chain joins TRBV20-1 and TRBJ2-5; 10 positions match TRBD2. The CDR3 spans 15 residues. J was trimmed by 2 bases and V by 2 bases; bases with no gene match: 5. Germline V gene lookup returns CDR1 DFQATT and CDR2 SNEGSKA (reference sequence). The CDR3 loop is CSARSLAGVQETQYF. The CDR3 DNA is TGCAGTGCTAGATCCCTAGCGGGGGTACAAGAGACCCAGTACTTC.

This clonotype was recorded a few times. The chain couples TRBV20-1 to TRBJ2-7; the D gene is possibly TRBD2 (6 bases). CDR1 is DFQATT and CDR2 is SNEGSKA in the germline V gene (reference sequence). The V end lost 0 bases, the J end lost 6 bases, and 12 bases lay between the germline ends. The CDR3 is made up of 13 amino acids. CDR3 DNA: TGCAGTGCTAGAGAGGCACTCGGGAGCGAGCAGTACTTC. This codes for CSAREALGSEQYF.

This chain uses TRBV7-9 with TRBJ1-6, with 8 bases that match TRBD1. Germline V gene sequence: CDR1 SEHNR, CDR2 FQNEAQ (reference sequence). Trimming took 5 bases from V and 0 from J; bases not matched to a gene: 6. The length of the CDR3 is 17 residues. The CDR3 loop reads CASSPDRESSYNSPLHF. In DNA, the CDR3 is TGTGCCAGCAGCCCGGACAGGGAAAGCTCCTATAATTCACCCCTCCACTTT.

This clonotype has a handful of counts. The genes are TRBV12-3 or TRBV12-4 and TRBJ1-2, with a weak D call TRBD1 (5 bases). CDR3 length: 14 amino acids. Between the trimmed V and J ends, which lost 5 bases and 4 bases, there was a span of 14 bases. The CDR3 sequence is CASSPRGNGYGYTF. The CDR3 nucleotides read TGTGCCAGCAGTCCCCGGGGGAATGGCTATGGCTACACCTTC.

The chain combines TRBV3-1 with TRBJ2-1; 12 nucleotides align to TRBD2. V shed 4 bases, J shed 8 bases, and the junction held 9 bases outside the gene matches. Germline CDR1 and CDR2: LGHDT and YNNKEL (reference sequence). The CDR3 is 16 amino acids. This CDR3 is CASSPLLAGGQDEQFF. CDR3 nucleotides: TGTGCCAGCAGCCCGCTGCTAGCGGGGGGGCAGGATGAGCAGTTCTTC.

This clonotype came up a few times. The chain employs TRBV10-3 and TRBJ1-2; 7 bases fit TRBD1. Germline loops: CDR1 ENHRY, CDR2 SYGVKD. This CDR3 comprises 12 residues. V dropped 2 bases and J dropped 7; count of bases not matched to a gene: 1. The CDR3 sequence is CAISETGAGYTF. Here the CDR3 DNA reads TGTGCCATCAGTGAGACAGGGGCTGGCTACACCTTC.

This clonotype was detected a few times. The chain has TRBV11-2 and TRBJ2-1, with 11 bases that match TRBD2. The germline V gene has CDR1 SGHAT and CDR2 FQNNGV. This CDR3 contains 18 residues. V lost 1 base to trimming and J lost 6 bases; unmatched junction nucleotides: 11. The CDR3 reads CASSLGGILAGGPNEQFF. The DNA of the CDR3 is TGTGCCAGCAGCTTAGGGGGTATCCTAGCGGGGGGACCCAATGAGCAGTTCTTC. The whole variable domain, filled in from reference TRBV11-2 and TRBJ2-1, reads EAGVAQSPRYKIIEKRQSVAFWCNPISGHATLYWYQQILGQGPKLLIQFQNNGVVDDSQLPKDRFSAERLKGVDSTLKIQPAKLEDSAVYLCASSLGGILAGGPNEQFFGPGTRLTVL.

The chain is built from TRBV11-2 and TRBJ2-7; 13 nucleotides match TRBD2. There are 15 residues in the CDR3. From germline, CDR1 is SGHAT and CDR2 FQNNGV. V dropped 5 bases and J dropped 3; count of bases not matched to a gene: 4. CDR3 residues: CASSPRTSGGYEQYF. DNA of the CDR3: TGTGCCAGCAGCCCAAGGACTAGCGGGGGCTACGAGCAGTACTTC.

This clonotype was recorded many times. CDR3 sequence (DNA): TGTGCCAGCAGTTTAGCGGGGGGGCGGACAGATACGCAGTATTTT. This encodes CASSLAGGRTDTQYF. The V call is TRBV27, the J call TRBJ2-3, with 9 positions matching TRBD2. Trimming cost V 2 bases and J 3 bases; bases outside gene matches: 3. Germline V gene sequence: CDR1 MNHEY, CDR2 SMNVEV (reference sequence). CDR3 length: 15 residues.

This clonotype showed up just a few times. This rearrangement joins TRBV28 to TRBJ1-2; 11 bases are a match to TRBD1. V dropped 7 bases and J dropped 4; count of bases not matched to a gene: 14. Germline-derived CDR1 and CDR2 are MDHEN and SYDVKM. There are 17 residues in the CDR3. The CDR3 coding sequence is TGTGCCAGCACCTCTTCCGGGACAGGGGGTGGACTCTATGGCTACACCTTC. Its translation: CASTSSGTGGGLYGYTF.

This clonotype was seen more than once but under ten times. The genes are TRBV10-3 and TRBJ2-7; TRBD1 aligns across 8 bases. Unmatched junction bases numbered 3, after V lost 5 bases and J lost 3 bases. Germline CDR1 is ENHRY and CDR2 is SYGVKD. There are 13 residues in the CDR3. The CDR3 sequence: CAISKGQDYEQYF. The CDR3 bases are TGTGCCATCAGTAAGGGACAGGACTACGAGCAGTACTTC.

In its sample, this clonotype was seen many times. The genes are TRBV7-6 and TRBJ2-3, with TRBD2 matching 8 bases. This CDR3 spans 15 amino acids. Per germline, CDR1 SGHVS and CDR2 FNYEAQ. V shed 5 bases and J 4 bases; nucleotides not matched to a gene: 8. The CDR3 loop reads CASSPQRGRSDTQYF. The CDR3 DNA sequence: TGTGCCAGCAGCCCCCAGCGGGGGAGATCAGATACGCAGTATTTT. Combining the CDR3 with reference TRBV7-6 and TRBJ2-3 gives the whole variable domain GAGVSQSPRYKVTKRGQDVALRCDPISGHVSLYWYRQALGQGPEFLTYFNYEAQQDKSGLPNDRFSAERPEGSISTLTIQRTEQRDSAMYRCASSPQRGRSDTQYFGPGTRLTVL.

The V and J genes are TRBV7-9 and TRBJ2-2, with 9 nucleotides matching TRBD2. The germline gives CDR1 SEHNR, CDR2 FQNEAQ (reference sequence). The CDR3 runs to 17 residues. Trimming at V came to 5 bases and at J to 4 bases, leaving 11 bases not matched to a gene. CDR3 loop: CASSLQPGLAGTGELFF. The CDR3 DNA reads TGTGCCAGCAGCCTACAGCCGGGACTAGCTGGCACCGGGGAGCTGTTTTTT.

This clonotype appeared a few times. The V gene is TRBV5-1, the J gene TRBJ2-1, with 14 bases aligning to TRBD2. Germline V gives CDR1 SGHRS, CDR2 YFSETQ. With V trimmed by 4 bases and J by 5 bases, 2 bases remained unmatched. The CDR3 has 15 residues. CDR3 bases: TGCGCCAGCAGCGGGACTAGCGGGGGAAACAATGAGCAGTTCTTC. Its translation is CASSGTSGGNNEQFF.

The chain recombines TRBV10-3 with TRBJ2-5; weak D call: TRBD1 (7 bases). Trimming left V 6 bases short and J 5 bases short, with 16 bases between. Germline CDR1 and CDR2: ENHRY and SYGVKD. The CDR3 runs 14 residues. The CDR3 loop is CAISTLQGGETQYF. The CDR3 nucleotides are TGTGCCATCAGCACTCTTCAGGGGGGCGAGACCCAGTACTTC.

The table lists this clonotype with a few counts. V usage is TRBV15 and J usage is TRBJ2-3, with D perhaps given as TRBD1 or TRBD2 (5 bases each). V shed 1 base and J shed 2 bases, with 13 bases lying between them. The germline CDR1 and CDR2 sequences are LNHNV and YYDKDF (reference sequence). There are 16 residues in the CDR3. Here the CDR3 DNA reads TGTGCCACCAGCAGAGTACCGGGGCGAGTCACAGATACGCAGTATTTT. This encodes CATSRVPGRVTDTQYF.

V usage is TRBV7-6 and J usage is TRBJ1-1; the match to TRBD1 covers 7 bases. V shed 5 bases, J shed 1 base, and the junction held 10 bases outside the gene matches. This CDR3 comprises 16 residues. Germline CDR1 and CDR2: SGHVS and FNYEAQ. The CDR3 DNA reads TGTGCCAGCAGCGTATCCCCGGGACAGCCGAACACTGAAGCTTTCTTT. Protein sequence: CASSVSPGQPNTEAFF.

V and J are TRBV2 and TRBJ2-7; D is perhaps TRBD1 (5 bases). V dropped 4 bases and J dropped 8 bases, with 18 bases sitting between them. CDR3 length: 14 amino acids. From germline, CDR1 is SNHLY and CDR2 FYNNEI. Here the CDR3 DNA reads TGTGCCAGCAGTGCCGGCAGGGCACGATCCAAGCAGTACTTC. Amino acid sequence: CASSAGRARSKQYF.

This clonotype was observed a handful of times. The rearrangement joins TRBV11-1 to TRBJ2-1, with TRBD2 as a possible D gene (6 bases). The CDR3 has 18 residues. Between the trimmed V and J ends, which lost 1 base and 0 bases, there was a span of 16 bases. Per the germline V gene, CDR1 is SGHAT and CDR2 is FQDESV (reference sequence). CDR3 loop: CASSLVFGTAPSYNEQFF. The CDR3 DNA reads TGTGCCAGCAGCTTAGTTTTCGGGACTGCCCCCTCCTACAATGAGCAGTTCTTC.

The rearrangement links TRBV12-5 to TRBJ2-3; 7 bases are shared with TRBD2. Germline V lookup: CDR1 LGHNT, CDR2 FRNRAP. CDR3 length equals 14 residues. V lost 3 bases, J lost 5 bases, and 5 bases stayed unmatched. The CDR3, as DNA: TGTGCTAGTGGTTTTGTGGGGGGGATAGATACGCAGTATTTT. This codes for CASGFVGGIDTQYF.

The chain combines TRBV12-3 or TRBV12-4 with TRBJ2-7, with 10 bases identical to TRBD2. J gave up 2 bases and V 6 bases, and 16 bases lay outside the gene matches. The CDR3 length is 18 residues. CDR3 region: CASSSASSGGFRTYEQYF. The CDR3 nucleotides read TGTGCCAGCAGCAGTGCAAGTAGCGGGGGGTTTCGGACCTACGAGCAGTACTTC.

This clonotype has at least ten counts. The CDR3 loop reads CASSQGGSNQPQHF. CDR3 in DNA: TGTGCCAGCAGCCAGGGTGGGAGCAATCAGCCCCAGCATTTT. J is TRBJ1-5 and V is TRBV3-1, with D unresolved. Trimming took 3 bases from V and 1 from J, leaving 7 bases between them. CDR3 length: 14 residues. CDR1 and CDR2 (germline): LGHDT, YNNKEL (reference sequence).

This clonotype was recorded a few times. CDR3 protein: CASSPSTGSYEQYF. CDR3 coding DNA: TGTGCCAGCAGTCCGTCGACAGGGTCTTACGAGCAGTACTTC. The chain recombines TRBV27 with TRBJ2-7, with TRBD1 identical over 7 bases. The V gene's germline CDR1 is MNHEY and CDR2 SMNVEV (reference sequence). Germline trimming cut 5 bases from V and 4 bases from J; bases unmatched to any gene: 8. The CDR3 runs to 14 residues.